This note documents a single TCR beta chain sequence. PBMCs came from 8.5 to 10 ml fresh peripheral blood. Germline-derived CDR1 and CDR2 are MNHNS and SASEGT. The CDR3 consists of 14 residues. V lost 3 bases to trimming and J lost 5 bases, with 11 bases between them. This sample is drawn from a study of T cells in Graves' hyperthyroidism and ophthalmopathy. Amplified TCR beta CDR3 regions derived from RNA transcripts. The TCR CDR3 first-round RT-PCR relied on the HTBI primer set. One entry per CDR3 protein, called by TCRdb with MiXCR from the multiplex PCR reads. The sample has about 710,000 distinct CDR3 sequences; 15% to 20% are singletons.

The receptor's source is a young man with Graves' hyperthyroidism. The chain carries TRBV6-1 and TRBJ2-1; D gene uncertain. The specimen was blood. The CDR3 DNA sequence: TGTGCCAGCAGTGAGGGGATTGTGGACAATGAGCAGTTCTTC. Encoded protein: CASSEGIVDNEQFF.